The clone carrying this T cell receptor (beta chain) was detected only a few times. cDNA synthesis used the whole RNA isolate, giving expressed TCRB sequences. The table came from immunoSEQ multiplex PCR; TCRdb's copy has only in-frame clones and leaves some out. Among roughly 400,000 clones, around 13% were seen once, and the ten largest hold roughly 0.038%. This specimen comes from a study of beta chain features in type 1 diabetes. The V gene's germline CDR1 is SGHTA and CDR2 FQGNSA. V was pared by 2 bases and J by 2 bases, with 13 bases between. The length of the CDR3 is 16 residues. The gene calls are TRBV7-2 and TRBJ2-1; possible D gene TRBD2, 5 bases. The origin of this receptor is a young man in good health. What was sequenced was naive CD4+ T cells from blood. CDR3 loop: CASSLSAGNAYNEQFF. The DNA for the CDR3 is TGTGCCAGCAGCTTATCGGCGGGTAACGCCTACAATGAGCAGTTCTTC. Supplemented by reference TRBV7-2 and TRBJ2-1, the full variable domain reads GAGVSQSPSNKVTEKGKDVELRCDPISGHTALYWYRQSLGQGLEFLIYFQGNSAPDKSGLPSDRFSAERTGGSVSTLTIQRTQQEDSAVYLCASSLSAGNAYNEQFFGPGTRLTVL.